This T cell receptor beta chain derives from a study of cytomegalovirus exposure and HLA in healthy donors. The PCR used 60 Vbeta and 13 Jbeta primers. Data came from immunoSEQ multiplex PCR; TCRdb stores just in-frame clones and leaves some out. Of 100,000 to 150,000 clones in the sample, approximately 80% were seen once. General study results and limits: Reportedly, TCR beta sequences accurately predicted HLA-A and HLA-B alleles in most subjects. The study put 150 to 200 TCR beta chains on its list as cytomegalovirus-associated.

Details on this clone: Its antigen is as yet unknown.

V lost 0 bases to trimming and J lost 8 bases; unmatched junction nucleotides: 12. Germline V CDR1 and CDR2: SGDLS, YYNGEE. There are 16 residues in the CDR3. The receptor was isolated from a middle-aged man in good health and CMV-seronegative. This chain connects TRBV9 to TRBJ1-2; 8 bases line up with TRBD1. Sequenced input: PBMCs. CDR3 sequence: CASSVALRLTGEGYTF. As DNA, the CDR3 is TGTGCCAGCAGCGTAGCCCTTCGGTTGACAGGGGAGGGCTACACCTTC.